The T cell receptor beta chain described here comes from a study of CD8 T cells in ankylosing spondylitis (dated by TCRdb to about 2017). In the study overall: T cell receptor beta repertoires were profiled in healthy donors and ankylosing spondylitis patients so that disease-linked TCR variants could be found. In total, the full study cohort was made up of about 99 healthy donors and 25 or so ankylosing spondylitis patients. Peripheral blood was sampled, and synovial fluid was also collected from ankylosing spondylitis patients.

The germline V gene yields SGHVS for CDR1 and FQNEAQ for CDR2. V is reduced by 5 bases and J by 7 bases, leaving a spacing of 15 bases between them. The CDR3 numbers 14 residues from cysteine through phenylalanine. Just CDR3 DNA is preserved here, 42 bases in frame from base 1. Sequencing was carried out with an Illumina HiSeq 2500. Quantitative 5'-RACE with molecular barcodes was the method used to prepare the TCR beta libraries. As for the authors' bioinformatics: A new computational method, built on a probabilistic model of VDJ rearrangement, was used to identify disease-linked TCR variants. Using fastp at Q25 and MiXCR, TCRdb reprocessed the public reads and kept productive beta chains. Each CDR3 protein gets just one entry, which takes the most common genes and DNA from the rows behind it. TCRdb, rather than the study authors, made the V and J calls. This sample holds some 400,000 distinct CDR3 sequences; approximately 20% were observed only once. The ten top clones hold 15% to 20% of the sample.

Beyond this particular receptor, the publication reports: Some motif variants were previously reported in synovial fluid and blood of reactive arthritis patients, suggesting common disease-initiation mechanisms. Blood from ankylosing spondylitis patients appeared to be characterized by a TCR beta motif composed of roughly 8 highly homologous amino acid variants. The disease-linked clones were reported as significantly enriched in matched synovial fluid samples from ankylosing spondylitis patients. In peripheral blood, the disease-linked clones were found at relatively low frequencies and had a CD8+ phenotype.

The table lists this clonotype with a few counts. The clone's antigen remains unknown. Per-base quality was not reported, and no clone a single base away is much larger than it. The chain couples TRBV7-8 to TRBJ2-1, with no confident D gene call. The specimen sequenced was blood, either unsorted or a sorted T cell fraction (not recorded which). The clonotype originates from a male donor with ankylosing spondylitis. The nucleotides are TGTGCCAGCAGCCATAGGACGGCGTGGAATGAGCAGTTCTTC. Its coded protein is CASSHRTAWNEQFF.